Presented here are 2 T cell receptor beta chains from one specimen sequenced in a study of CD8+ T cells in alopecia areata. Treatment of the sample: oral pan-JAK inhibitor, 5-10 mg twice daily. Investigators isolated RNA and reverse transcribed it into cDNA to act as the sequencing template. Generated by immunoSEQ multiplex PCR, the TCRdb table keeps only in-frame clones and is missing some. The sample has some 210,000 clones, approximately 72% seen once. Here the sequenced sample was CD4+ T cells sorted from blood, taken at approximately week 42, from a patient treated with tofacitinib. Receptors originate from a human donor with alopecia areata.

The V call is TRBV2, the J call TRBJ1-2; 7 nucleotides agree with TRBD1. The CDR3 totals 14 residues. CDR1 SNHLY and CDR2 FYNNEI come from the germline V gene. The V and J ends lost 6 bases and 3 bases, in that order; junction bases with no gene match: 7. The CDR3 sequence is CASSAGTAYYGYTF. The DNA of the CDR3 is TGTGCCAGCAGCGCCGGGACAGCCTACTATGGCTACACCTTC.

This clone was picked up a small number of times. This chain connects TRBV29-1 to TRBJ2-5; no reliable D call. The CDR3 loop spans 13 amino acids. CDR1 SQVTM and CDR2 ANQGSEA come from the germline V gene. The germline V and J ends were trimmed by 6 bases and 4 bases, with 15 bases remaining between them. The CDR3 nucleotides are TGCAGCGTGGCCCCCACTAACGGAGAGACCCAGTACTTC. Its protein product is CSVAPTNGETQYF.